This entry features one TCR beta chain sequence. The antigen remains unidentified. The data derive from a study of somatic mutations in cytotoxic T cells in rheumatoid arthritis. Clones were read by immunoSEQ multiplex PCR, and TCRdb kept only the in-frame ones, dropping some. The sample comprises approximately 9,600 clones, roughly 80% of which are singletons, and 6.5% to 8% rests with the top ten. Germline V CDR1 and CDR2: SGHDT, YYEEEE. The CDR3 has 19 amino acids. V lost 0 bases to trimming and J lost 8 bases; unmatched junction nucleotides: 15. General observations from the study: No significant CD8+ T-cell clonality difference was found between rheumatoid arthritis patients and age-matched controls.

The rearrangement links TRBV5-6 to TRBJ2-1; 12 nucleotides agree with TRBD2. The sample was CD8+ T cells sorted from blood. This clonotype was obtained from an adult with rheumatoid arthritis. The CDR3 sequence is CASSLARASGRAAWDEQFF. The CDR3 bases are TGTGCCAGCAGCTTGGCCCGGGCTAGCGGGAGGGCCGCGTGGGATGAGCAGTTCTTC.